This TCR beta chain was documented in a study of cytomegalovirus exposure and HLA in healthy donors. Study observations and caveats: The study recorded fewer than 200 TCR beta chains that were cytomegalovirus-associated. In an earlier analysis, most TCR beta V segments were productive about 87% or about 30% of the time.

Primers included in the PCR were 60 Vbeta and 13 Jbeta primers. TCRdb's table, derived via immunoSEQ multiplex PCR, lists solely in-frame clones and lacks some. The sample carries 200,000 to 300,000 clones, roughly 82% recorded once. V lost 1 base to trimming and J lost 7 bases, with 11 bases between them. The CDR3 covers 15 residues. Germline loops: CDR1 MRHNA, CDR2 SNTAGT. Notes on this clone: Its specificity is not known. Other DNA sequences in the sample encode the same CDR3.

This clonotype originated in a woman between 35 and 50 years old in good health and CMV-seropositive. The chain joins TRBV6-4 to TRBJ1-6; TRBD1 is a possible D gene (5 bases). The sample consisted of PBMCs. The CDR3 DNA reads TGTGCCAGCAGTGACTGGGGCAGCCCCAATTCACCCCTCCACTTT. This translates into CASSDWGSPNSPLHF.